Here is one T cell receptor beta chain with its context. The sample is drawn from a study of identical twins. TCRdb called the 5' RACE reads again in MiXCR, with one record for every CDR3 protein. The sample comprises 600,000 to 800,000 distinct CDR3 sequences, around 21% of which are singletons, and about 4.3% rests with the top ten. The sample was also reused in another study, on T cells expressing NK-cell markers. This second study notes: The same clonotypes also predominated in the CD3+CD56-NKG2C+ fraction of four donors.

Sequences were obtained from PBMCs. This clonotype was sampled from a woman in her late teens or twenties in good health.

The CDR3 protein is CASSPRTETYEQYF. The CDR3 bases are TGTGCCAGCAGCCCTCGGACAGAAACCTACGAGCAGTACTTC. The rearrangement joins TRBV4-2 to TRBJ2-7; tentatively, D is TRBD1 (6 bases). The CDR3 is 14 amino acids. Trimming removed 4 bases from V and 2 bases from J, with 12 bases in between. Germline assignment: CDR1 LGHNA and CDR2 YNFKEQ.